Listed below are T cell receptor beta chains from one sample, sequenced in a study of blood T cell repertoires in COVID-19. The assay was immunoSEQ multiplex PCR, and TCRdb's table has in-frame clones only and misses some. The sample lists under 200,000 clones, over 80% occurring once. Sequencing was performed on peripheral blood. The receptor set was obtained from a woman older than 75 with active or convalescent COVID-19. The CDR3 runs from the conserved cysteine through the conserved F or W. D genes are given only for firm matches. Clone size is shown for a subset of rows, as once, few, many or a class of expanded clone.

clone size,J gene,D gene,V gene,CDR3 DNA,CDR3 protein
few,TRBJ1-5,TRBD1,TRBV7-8,TGTGCCAGCAGCCTTCAGACAGGGCCCCATCAGCCCCAGCATTTT,CASSLQTGPHQPQHF
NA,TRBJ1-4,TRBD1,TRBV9,TGTGCCAGCAGCGCCGGACAGGATGGGTCTGGTGAAAAACTGTTTTTT,CASSAGQDGSGEKLFF
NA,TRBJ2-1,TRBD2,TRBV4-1,TGCGCCAGCAGCCAGCAATTCACTAGCGGGGACCACAATGAGCAGTTCTTC,CASSQQFTSGDHNEQFF
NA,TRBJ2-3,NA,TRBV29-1,TGCAGCGCCCCTCCGCGGGGGCTACCTATGAATACGCAGTATTTT,CSAPPRGLPMNTQYF
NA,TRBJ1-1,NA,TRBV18,TGTGCCAGCTCACCGCAGGATGTGAACACTGAAGCTTTCTTT,CASSPQDVNTEAFF
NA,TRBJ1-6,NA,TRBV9,TGTGCCAGCAGCCTAGACGGGGCAGGGGATAATTCACCCCTCCACTTT,CASSLDGAGDNSPLHF
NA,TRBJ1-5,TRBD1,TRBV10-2,TGCGCCAGCAGTCAGAAACAGGGGGCGATCAATCAGCCCCAGCATTTT,CASSQKQGAINQPQHF
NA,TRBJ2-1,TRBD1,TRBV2,TGTGCCAGCAGTGCGACAGGGCCCTACAATGAGCAGTTCTTC,CASSATGPYNEQFF
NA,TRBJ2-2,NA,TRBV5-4,TGTGCCAGCAGCTTTGGGCACACCGGGGAGCTGTTTTTT,CASSFGHTGELFF
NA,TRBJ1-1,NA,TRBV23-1,TGCGCCAGCGGAGGGATACACAACGCCACTGAAGCTTTCTTT,CASGGIHNATEAFF
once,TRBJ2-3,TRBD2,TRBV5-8,TGTGCCAGCAGCCCCCTAGCGGGGCGCACAGATACGCAGTATTTT,CASSPLAGRTDTQYF
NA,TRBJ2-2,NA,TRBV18,TGTGCCAGCTCACCCAACTCCGGCGCGGACACCGGGGAGCTGTTTTTT,CASSPNSGADTGELFF
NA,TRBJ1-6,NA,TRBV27,TGTGCCAGCAGTTTTAGGGGCCCCGAGTTTTCACCCCTCCACTTT,CASSFRGPEFSPLHF
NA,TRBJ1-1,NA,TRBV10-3,TGTGCCATCAGTGTCGGGGGATTGAACACTGAAGCTTTCTTT,CAISVGGLNTEAFF
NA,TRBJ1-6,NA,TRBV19,TGTGCCAGTACCCCGGGGGGTAGCTCCTATAATTCACCCCTCCACTTT,CASTPGGSSYNSPLHF
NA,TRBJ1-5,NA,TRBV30,TGTGCCTGGAGTGTAATGGGGGGGGTTCAGCCCCAGCATTTT,CAWSVMGGVQPQHF
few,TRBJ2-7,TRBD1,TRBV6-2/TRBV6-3,TGTGCCAGCAGTTACATGACAGGGGGCGAGCAGTACTTC,CASSYMTGGEQYF
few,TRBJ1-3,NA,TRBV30,TGTGCCTGGAGTGTGGGCAGCTCTGGAAACACCATATATTTT,CAWSVGSSGNTIYF
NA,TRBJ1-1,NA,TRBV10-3,TGTGCCATCAGGGGGGGTAGCACTGAAGCTTTCTTT,CAIRGGSTEAFF
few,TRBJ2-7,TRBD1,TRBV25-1,TGTGCCAGCAGGGGACAGGAGACCTACGAGCAGTACTTC,CASRGQETYEQYF
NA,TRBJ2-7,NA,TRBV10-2,TGCGCCAGCAGTGAGTCGACGGGGGTGACCTACGAGCAGTACTTC,CASSESTGVTYEQYF
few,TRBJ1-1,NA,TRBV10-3,TGTGCCATCAGTGAGTCAGCCGGAGCGAACACTGAAGCTTTCTTT,CAISESAGANTEAFF
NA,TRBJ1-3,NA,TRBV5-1,TGCGCCAGCAGCTCAGGGGTATCTGGAAACACCATATATTTT,CASSSGVSGNTIYF
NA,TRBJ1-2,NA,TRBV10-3,TGTGCCATCAGTGAACAAGGAGAGAGGACGGGGGACTATGGCTACACCTTC,CAISEQGERTGDYGYTF
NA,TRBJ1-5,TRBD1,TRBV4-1,TGCGCCAGCAGCCTATCGGACAGGGGTAATCAGCCCCAGCATTTT,CASSLSDRGNQPQHF
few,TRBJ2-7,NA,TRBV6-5,TGTGCCAGCACCAGGGGTCTTGGCGAGCAGTACTTC,CASTRGLGEQYF
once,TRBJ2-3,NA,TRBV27,TGTGCCAGCAGTTTATTGCGGGGTCCCACAGATACGCAGTATTTT,CASSLLRGPTDTQYF
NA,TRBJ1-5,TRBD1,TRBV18,TGTGCCAGCTCAAAGGGGACAGGGGGCGTCGAGGGCAATCAGCCCCAGCATTTT,CASSKGTGGVEGNQPQHF
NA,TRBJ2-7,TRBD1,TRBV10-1,TGCGCCAGCAGTGAGTCGACAGGGGTCCGGGAGCAGTACTTC,CASSESTGVREQYF
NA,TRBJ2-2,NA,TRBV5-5,TGTGCCAGCAGTACTCAGGGCGCGGGGACCGGGGAGCTGTTTTTT,CASSTQGAGTGELFF
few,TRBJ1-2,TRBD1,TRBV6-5,TGTGCCAGCAGGGTCGACAGGGGAGGAAACTATGGCTACACCTTC,CASRVDRGGNYGYTF
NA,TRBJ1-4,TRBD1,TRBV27,TGTGCCAGCAGTCCCCCCGGGACAGGGGGCCAAAAACTGTTTTTT,CASSPPGTGGQKLFF
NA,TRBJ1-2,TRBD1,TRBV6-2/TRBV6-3,TGTGCCAGCAGTAGGGACAGCTTAAACTATGGCTACACCTTC,CASSRDSLNYGYTF
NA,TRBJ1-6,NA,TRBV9,TGTGCCAGCAGCGTAGGACGCGGCAGCGTAAATTCACCCCTCCACTTT,CASSVGRGSVNSPLHF
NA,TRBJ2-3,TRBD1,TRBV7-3,TGTGCCAGCAGCTCGGGACAGGGGGCGGATACGCAGTATTTT,CASSSGQGADTQYF
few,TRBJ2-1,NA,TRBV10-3,TGTGCCATCAGTGAGAGCGTCGATCAGCAGTTCTTC,CAISESVDQQFF
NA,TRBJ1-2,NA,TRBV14,TGTGCCAGCAGCCAAGATCTAGTTTCCTATGGCTACACCTTC,CASSQDLVSYGYTF
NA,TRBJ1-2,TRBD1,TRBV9,TGTGCCAGCAGCCAACAGGGGGCGCGGGGCTACACCTTC,CASSQQGARGYTF
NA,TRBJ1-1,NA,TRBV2,TGTGCCAGCAGCACTGAACAGACCATGAACACTGAAGCTTTCTTT,CASSTEQTMNTEAFF
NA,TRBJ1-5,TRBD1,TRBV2,TGTGCCAGCAGTCTACAGGGGAGCAATCAGCCCCAGCATTTT,CASSLQGSNQPQHF
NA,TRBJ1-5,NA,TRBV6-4,TGTGCCAGCAGTGGGAGAGTTTATAGCAATCAGCCCCAGCATTTT,CASSGRVYSNQPQHF
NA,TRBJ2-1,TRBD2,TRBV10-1,TGCGCCAGCTCTGAGACTAGCGGGGCAGGTGAGCAGTTCTTC,CASSETSGAGEQFF
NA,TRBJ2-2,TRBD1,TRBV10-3,TGTGCCATCAGCCAGACAGGGCGAGGGACCGGGGAGCTGTTTTTT,CAISQTGRGTGELFF
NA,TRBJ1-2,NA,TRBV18,TGTGCCAGCTCACCACCCGGGACAACTAACTATGGCTACACCTTC,CASSPPGTTNYGYTF
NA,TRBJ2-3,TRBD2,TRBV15,TGTGCCACCAAGCGGGATCCGGGAGTGACGCAGTATTTT,CATKRDPGVTQYF
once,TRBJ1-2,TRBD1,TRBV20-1,TGCAGTGCTGGCCCCTACAGGGGAGCCTACTTC,CSAGPYRGAYF
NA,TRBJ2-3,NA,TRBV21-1,TGTGCCAGCAGCCCCCGACAGGATCAACCCCCAGATACGCAGTATTTT,CASSPRQDQPPDTQYF
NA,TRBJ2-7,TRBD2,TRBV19,TGTGCCAGTAGTATCTCTAGCGGGGGGACCTACGAGCAGTACTTC,CASSISSGGTYEQYF
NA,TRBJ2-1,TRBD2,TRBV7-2,TGTGCCAGCAGCTACGGACTAGCCCACAATGAGCAGTTCTTC,CASSYGLAHNEQFF
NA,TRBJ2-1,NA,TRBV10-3,TGTGCCACAGGGGCCCCCCCGGATGAGCAGTTCTTC,CATGAPPDEQFF
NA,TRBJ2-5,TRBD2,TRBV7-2,TGTGCCAGCAGCTTACGGACCGGGACTAGCGGGGGGGCCACGGAGACCCAGTACTTC,CASSLRTGTSGGATETQYF
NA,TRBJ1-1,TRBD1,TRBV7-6,TGTGCCAGCAGCTTAGCCCCCCCGGGACAGGGGGAGGACACTGAAGCTTTCTTT,CASSLAPPGQGEDTEAFF
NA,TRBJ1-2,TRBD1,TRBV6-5,TGTGCCAGCAGAGGGACAGGGAATGGCTACACCTTC,CASRGTGNGYTF